This record covers a single TCR beta chain. The CDR3 extends over 16 amino acids. Germline V gene lookup returns CDR1 SEHNR and CDR2 FQNEAQ (reference sequence). V was clipped by 8 bases and J by 6 bases; unmatched bases: 19. Methods used by the authors: Amplification of reference gene primers was used by the study to estimate nucleated cell counts. Profiled with immunoSEQ multiplex PCR; TCRdb holds only in-frame clones, not every one. From that table come the V and J calls and clone size; the DNA was used to work out D and trimming. The sample has about 140,000 clones; about 90% are singletons. This specimen comes from a study of blood T cell repertoires in COVID-19. At the level of the study: PBMCs, B-cell-depleted T cells, or T cells were the source of the cDNA or gDNA that made up the material.

The chain employs TRBV7-9 and TRBJ2-7, with 7 bases that match TRBD1. The sequence came from a man in his fifties or sixties with active or convalescent COVID-19. Material for sequencing was peripheral blood. This CDR3 is CASSDRNLPTSFEQYF. In DNA form, the CDR3 reads TGTGCCAGCTCGGACAGGAACCTCCCTACGAGCTTCGAGCAGTACTTC.